This is a list of T cell receptor beta chains from one sample in a study of T cell responses to AZD1222 COVID-19 vaccine. Profiling relied on immunoSEQ multiplex PCR, and the TCRdb table lists in-frame clones only, not all of them. The sample lists about 94,000 clones; approximately 87% were seen once. Sequenced material: peripheral blood, taken 28 days after the second AZD1222 dose. The receptors shown here come from an adult who received the AZD1222 COVID-19 vaccine. CDR3s include the opening cysteine and the closing phenylalanine or tryptophan. D genes are given only for firm matches. Clone size is not always given. Where it is, it says once, few, many or a class for expanded clones.

CASKGQDPYNEQFF | TGTGCCAGCAAAGGCCAGGACCCTTACAATGAGCAGTTCTTC | - | TRBV2 | 14 | TRBJ2-1 | -
CASSLFGTGAKNQPQHF | TGTGCCAGCAGTTTATTCGGGACAGGGGCCAAAAATCAGCCCCAGCATTTT | - | TRBV27 | 17 | TRBJ1-5 | TRBD1
CASSLQGANNEQFF | TGTGCCAGCTCCCTACAGGGGGCGAACAATGAGCAGTTCTTC | - | TRBV18 | 14 | TRBJ2-1 | TRBD1
CATEGRGGTEAFF | TGTGCCACCGAAGGTCGGGGGGGGACTGAAGCTTTCTTT | - | TRBV6-5 | 13 | TRBJ1-1 | -
CASSTGASGKLFF | TGTGCCAGTAGTACCGGGGCCTCGGGAAAACTGTTTTTT | - | TRBV19 | 13 | TRBJ1-4 | -
CASSVDGARLEQFF | TGTGCCAGCAGCGTAGATGGGGCTCGCCTTGAGCAGTTCTTC | - | TRBV9 | 14 | TRBJ2-1 | -
CASSQTPGTLNTEAFF | TGTGCCAGCAGCCAAACACCCGGGACACTGAACACTGAAGCTTTCTTT | - | TRBV3-1/TRBV3-2 | 16 | TRBJ1-1 | -
CASSQRESAKNIQYF | TGTGCCAGCAGCCAGCGGGAGTCAGCCAAAAACATTCAGTACTTC | - | TRBV3-1/TRBV3-2 | 15 | TRBJ2-4 | TRBD2
CASSIRDTSYEQYF | TGTGCCAGTAGTATTCGGGACACATCCTACGAGCAGTACTTC | - | TRBV19 | 14 | TRBJ2-7 | -
CASSLRRGQDEKLFF | TGTGCCAGCAGCTTAAGGAGGGGGCAGGATGAAAAACTGTTTTTT | - | TRBV5-6 | 15 | TRBJ1-4 | TRBD1
CATRQGGGTEAFF | TGTGCCACTAGGCAGGGGGGTGGGACTGAAGCTTTCTTT | - | TRBV19 | 13 | TRBJ1-1 | TRBD1
CASSLGLAGGQETQYF | TGTGCCAGCAGCCTAGGACTAGCGGGGGGTCAAGAGACCCAGTACTTC | - | TRBV5-4 | 16 | TRBJ2-5 | TRBD2
CASSLRGNTIYF | TGTGCCAGCAGTCTCCGCGGAAACACCATATATTTT | - | TRBV3-1/TRBV3-2 | 12 | TRBJ1-3 | -
CASSPPGYFEVSYNSPLHF | TGTGCCAGCAGCCCCCCGGGGTACTTCGAGGTATCCTATAATTCACCCCTCCACTTT | - | TRBV3-1/TRBV3-2 | 19 | TRBJ1-6 | -
CSVLDTEAFF | TGCAGCGTTTTGGACACTGAAGCTTTCTTT | - | TRBV29-1 | 10 | TRBJ1-1 | -
CASSWGLAGTYEQYF | TGTGCCAGCAGTTGGGGACTAGCGGGAACCTACGAGCAGTACTTC | - | TRBV28 | 15 | TRBJ2-7 | TRBD2
CAWSVQTLRQYF | TGTGCCTGGAGTGTACAGACCTTGAGGCAGTATTTT | - | TRBV30 | 12 | TRBJ2-3 | -
CASRKSGYGYTF | TGTGCCAGCAGGAAGTCGGGCTATGGCTACACCTTC | - | TRBV28 | 12 | TRBJ1-2 | -
CAWSVPEAMPLSSYNEQFF | TGTGCCTGGAGTGTACCGGAGGCTATGCCTCTTAGCTCCTACAATGAGCAGTTCTTC | - | TRBV30 | 19 | TRBJ2-1 | -
CASRTGPSYEQYF | TGTGCCAGTAGGACAGGGCCCTCCTACGAGCAGTACTTC | - | TRBV19 | 13 | TRBJ2-7 | TRBD1
CASSQDNGNFYGYTF | TGCGCCAGCAGCCAAGACAACGGGAACTTCTATGGCTACACCTTC | - | TRBV4-1 | 15 | TRBJ1-2 | -
CASSLVGGRREQFF | TGTGCCAGCAGCTTAGTTGGGGGCCGCAGAGAGCAGTTCTTC | once | TRBV7-2 | 14 | TRBJ2-1 | -
CASSYYIRQGAHEQYF | TGTGCCAGCAGTTACTACATCCGCCAGGGGGCCCACGAGCAGTACTTC | - | TRBV6-2/TRBV6-3 | 16 | TRBJ2-7 | TRBD1
CASSQGLAGLGEQYF | TGCGCCAGCAGCCAGGGACTAGCGGGACTTGGCGAGCAGTACTTC | - | TRBV4-1 | 15 | TRBJ2-7 | TRBD2
CASRVPNEKLFF | TGTGCCAGCAGGGTACCTAATGAAAAACTGTTTTTT | - | TRBV28 | 12 | TRBJ1-4 | -
CAPRTSGNNEQFF | TGTGCCCCCCGGACTAGCGGGAACAATGAGCAGTTCTTC | - | TRBV5-3 | 13 | TRBJ2-1 | TRBD2
CSVRSGRAETDTQYF | TGCAGCGTGAGAAGCGGGAGGGCCGAAACAGATACGCAGTATTTT | - | TRBV29-1 | 15 | TRBJ2-3 | TRBD2
CASSQGMNTEAFF | TGTGCCAGCAGCCAAGGTATGAACACTGAAGCTTTCTTT | - | TRBV7-2 | 13 | TRBJ1-1 | -